This TCR beta chain emerged from a study of identical twins (dated by TCRdb to the mid-2010s). Some background on the complete study: The study deep-sequenced TCR alpha and beta repertoires from monozygotic twins, unrelated adults of various ages and cord blood to test whether fetal clonotypes persist. Replicate twin experiments were performed at different times using different library preparation protocols to rule out contamination.

The library was generated by 5' RACE. TCRdb names Illumina HiSeq 2000 as the instrument used. Template switching added a universal primer binding site, and the final cDNA carried a unique molecular identifier that allowed TCR cDNA molecules to be counted accurately. First-strand cDNA for TCR alpha and beta chains was synthesized from specific primers in the conserved constant-segment region. To control for contamination, every cDNA library was double barcoded, receiving both a SMART-Mk sample barcode and Illumina barcodes. TruSeq adapter sequences along with Illumina sample barcodes were introduced in two successive PCR steps. The Illumina HiSeq platform was used with custom primers to sequence TCR alpha and beta cDNA libraries. Concerning the study's data processing: Unique molecular identifiers were extracted from raw reads with MiGEC, and CDR3 positions were determined with MiXCR. Recombination models were inferred per individual with the repgenHMM and IGoR tools using an EM algorithm. The analysis of shared clonotypes was done with the tcR package in R, with sharing normalized by the product of cloneset sizes. To study raw recombination without the effects of thymic and clonal selection, out-of-frame nonproductive sequences were analyzed. TCRdb trimmed public reads at Q25 via fastp, called clones via MiXCR and kept in-frame beta chains. Each entry merges the rows of one CDR3 protein and shows their most common DNA and genes. TCRdb, not the authors, supplied the V and J calls. A total of 750,000 to 950,000 distinct CDR3 sequences appear in this sample, 9% to 15% of them only once. Roughly 1.5% of the sample goes to the ten largest clones.

This clonotype was observed a handful of times. There is no known antigen for this receptor. No base quality information exists; no much larger clone differs at one position. Every donor was a healthy Caucasian. Three pairs of female monozygotic twins, all aged roughly 18 to 29 years, made up the twin cohort. The RNA used for TCR libraries was isolated from peripheral blood mononuclear cells. Germline trimming amounts to 5 bases on V and 3 bases on J, with 13 as the count of junction bases outside the gene matches. The CDR3 runs 18 residues from the cysteine to the phenylalanine. Only the CDR3 DNA stays, 54 bases, in frame from base 1. CDR1 KGHDR and CDR2 SFDVKD were looked up in the germline V gene. Findings and caveats that apply to the study as a whole: Compared with coincidental sharing between unrelated individuals, out-of-frame TCR alpha sequences shared between twins had an excess of sequences with low generation probability. Excess twin sharing in beta out-of-frame sequences was weaker because fewer shared sequences lowered the signal-to-noise ratio. In monozygotic twins, out-of-frame TCR alpha sharing was systematically underestimated by recombination models, although the models agreed with sharing between unrelated individuals. Because the same donors could not be followed over many years, conclusions were based on cross-sectional statistical analysis. Invariant T cells such as MAIT and iNKT could partly confound zero-insertion analyses, though diverse VJ usage argued against this for most clonotypes. Fewer insertions were carried by abundant cord blood beta clonotypes, a similar but weaker trend appeared in young adult naive repertoires, and no such trend appeared in memory repertoires.

The data were also submitted as part of a second study, on yellow fever vaccine responses in identical twins. Per that second paper: The authors reported that the T cell response to vaccination in identical twins appeared partly convergent and partly personalized. In identical twins, the study followed T cell clones that responded to the vaccine with precision.

Material for sequencing was PBMCs. Recombination joined TRBV24-1 with TRBJ2-1, with 9 bases matching TRBD1. The receptor was isolated from a woman aged 18 to 35 in good health. Here the CDR3 is given as CATSAAGTGWSGYNEQFF. Here is the DNA: TGTGCCACCAGTGCTGCCGGGACAGGGTGGTCGGGCTACAATGAGCAGTTCTTC.